Listed here are 26 T cell receptor beta chains from one sample, sequenced in a study of response to subunit inactivated influenza vaccine. TCRdb re-called the RT-PCR reads with MiXCR, one entry per CDR3 protein. This sample yields around 170,000 distinct CDR3 sequences, of which around 10% are seen a single time; roughly 36% belongs to the top ten. The sample here was CD8+ T cells sorted from PBMCs, taken around 25 months after vaccination. These receptors were obtained from a man aged 45 to 70 who received an inactivated influenza vaccine.

This clonotype was detected many times. The chain carries TRBV27 and TRBJ2-7, with 13 bases that match TRBD2. Germline-derived CDR1 and CDR2 are MNHEY and SMNVEV (reference sequence). V trimming: 1 base; J trimming: 3 bases; junction bases outside the gene matches: 3. CDR3 length: 16 residues. CDR3 DNA sequence: TGTGCCAGCAGTTTATTACTAGCGGGAGGGTTCTACGAGCAGTACTTC. Residues: CASSLLLAGGFYEQYF.

This clonotype appeared a few times. The V gene is TRBV27, the J gene TRBJ2-1; D may be TRBD1 (5 bases). The CDR3 has 13 amino acids. Germline V lookup: CDR1 MNHEY, CDR2 SMNVEV (reference sequence). The ends were cut back, 0 bases at V and 7 bases at J, with 7 bases in the middle. The DNA of the CDR3 is TGTGCCAGCAGTTTATCCCGACAGAATGAGCAGTTCTTC. Translated, it gives CASSLSRQNEQFF.

The chain links TRBV29-1 to TRBJ2-3, with a possible D match to TRBD1 (5 bases). The CDR3 runs 14 residues. V shed 1 base and J shed 0 bases, with 8 bases lying between them. Germline lookup yields CDR1 SQVTM and CDR2 ANQGSEA. CDR3 amino acids: CSVEGAGSTDTQYF. CDR3 in DNA: TGCAGCGTTGAAGGGGCAGGGAGCACAGATACGCAGTATTTT.

This clonotype was counted once. V and J are TRBV6-6 and TRBJ2-3; 8 bases agree with TRBD2. The CDR3 consists of 13 residues. V dropped 10 bases and J dropped 3; count of bases not matched to a gene: 6. CDR1 is MNHNY and CDR2 is SVGAGI in the germline V gene (reference sequence). The CDR3 is CATYGGATDTQYF. Written as DNA, the CDR3 is TGTGCCACCTACGGGGGGGCGACAGATACGCAGTATTTT.

There are a few counts of this clonotype. The chain combines TRBV20-1 with TRBJ2-3; 13 bases agree with TRBD2. The V gene's germline CDR1 is DFQATT and CDR2 SNEGSKA (reference sequence). The CDR3 has 16 residues. Trimming at V came to 1 base and at J to 3 bases, leaving 4 bases not matched to a gene. In nucleotides, the CDR3 is TGCAGTGCTAGAGCGATGACTAGCGGGAGGACAGATACGCAGTATTTT. Protein: CSARAMTSGRTDTQYF.

This clonotype was recorded a few times. V usage is TRBV7-9 and J usage is TRBJ2-1; D possibly corresponds to TRBD2 (5 bases). The CDR3 totals 15 residues. The germline CDR1 and CDR2 sequences are SEHNR and FQNEAQ (reference sequence). The germline V and J ends were trimmed by 3 bases and 0 bases, with 9 bases remaining between them. DNA of the CDR3: TGTGCCAGCAGCTTTCGGGGTTCCTCCTACAATGAGCAGTTCTTC. It yields the protein CASSFRGSSYNEQFF. Complete variable domain (other parts from reference TRBV7-9 and TRBJ2-1): DTGVSQNPRHKITKRGQNVTFRCDPISEHNRLYWYRQTLGQGPEFLTYFQNEAQLEKSRLLSDRFSAERPKGSFSTLEIQRTEQGDSAMYLCASSFRGSSYNEQFFGPGTRLTVL.

This clonotype was counted many times. This chain links TRBV20-1 with TRBJ2-3; weak D call: TRBD2 (5 bases). CDR1 DFQATT and CDR2 SNEGSKA come from the germline V gene (reference sequence). Trimming took off 7 bases at V and 2 bases at J, with 13 bases between the two ends. The CDR3 has 13 amino acids. DNA for the CDR3: TGCAGTGTCGAATTCCGGGACACAGATACGCAGTATTTT. It translates to CSVEFRDTDTQYF.

This clonotype was recorded a few times. The gene calls are TRBV6-5 and TRBJ2-7; D not certain. The CDR3 sequence is 15 residues long. The germline V and J ends were trimmed by 0 bases and 3 bases, with 12 bases remaining between them. The V gene's germline CDR1 is MNHEY and CDR2 SVGAGI. In nucleotides, the CDR3 is TGTGCCAGCAGTTACTCGCCGTCACTGCTCTACGAGCAGTACTTC. Translation: CASSYSPSLLYEQYF.

This clonotype was observed a handful of times. The rearrangement joins TRBV6-5 to TRBJ2-7; 7 nucleotides match TRBD1. Trimming at V came to 2 bases and at J to 0 bases, leaving 4 bases not matched to a gene. The CDR3 is made up of 15 amino acids. Germline V lookup: CDR1 MNHEY, CDR2 SVGAGI. The CDR3 region is CASSYGTVSSYEQYF. CDR3 DNA sequence: TGTGCCAGCAGTTACGGGACAGTGAGCTCCTACGAGCAGTACTTC.

This clonotype was detected only a few times. V gene TRBV20-1 combines with J gene TRBJ1-2, with TRBD1 matching over 7 bases. The CDR3 sequence is 13 residues long. The V gene's germline CDR1 is DFQATT and CDR2 SNEGSKA (reference sequence). V was pared by 5 bases and J by 4 bases, with 7 bases of the junction left unmatched. The CDR3, as DNA: TGCAGTGCTGGGGGACAGCTCAGCTATGGCTACACCTTC. Protein: CSAGGQLSYGYTF.

There are a few counts of this clonotype. This sequence joins TRBV28 and TRBJ2-4, with D uncertain. The CDR3 length is 15 residues. Germline CDR1 MDHEN, CDR2 SYDVKM. V was pared by 6 bases and J by 2 bases, with 14 bases between. For the CDR3, the DNA is TGTGCCAGCAGCCTCCCTGGGCCCACCAAAAACATTCAGTACTTC. Its translation is CASSLPGPTKNIQYF. Drawing the rest from reference TRBV28 and TRBJ2-4, the complete variable domain is DVKVTQSSRYLVKRTGEKVFLECVQDMDHENMFWYRQDPGLGLRLIYFSYDVKMKEKGDIPEGYSVSREKKERFSLILESASTNQTSMYLCASSLPGPTKNIQYFGAGTRLSVL.

The chain recombines TRBV7-9 with TRBJ2-1, with D uncertain. Trimming left V 2 bases short and J 4 bases short, with 9 bases between. The CDR3 is 14 residues long. Germline-derived CDR1 and CDR2 are SEHNR and FQNEAQ (reference sequence). The CDR3 DNA is TGTGCCAGCAGCTTAAGGACGCCTTACAATGAGCAGTTCTTC. Amino acid sequence: CASSLRTPYNEQFF.

The chain couples TRBV29-1 to TRBJ1-2, with D possibly TRBD1 on 5 matching bases. This CDR3 is built from 13 residues. The ends were cut back, 3 bases at V and 4 bases at J, with 12 bases in the middle. Germline V lookup: CDR1 SQVTM, CDR2 ANQGSEA. The CDR3 DNA reads TGCAGCGTTGAGGAGGAAGGGGTCTATGGCTACACCTTC. Translating gives CSVEEEGVYGYTF.

This clonotype showed up many times. This chain joins TRBV5-6 and TRBJ2-7; D uncertain. V was shortened by 0 bases and J by 6 bases, with 7 bases between the two germline ends. Per the germline V gene, CDR1 is SGHDT and CDR2 is YYEEEE. There are 12 residues in the CDR3. This CDR3 is CASSLAEREQYF. In DNA, the CDR3 is TGTGCCAGCAGCTTGGCAGAACGCGAGCAGTACTTC.

This clonotype was detected only a few times. The chain couples TRBV3-1 to TRBJ2-1, with 7 bases fitting TRBD1. The CDR3 contains 17 residues. The V gene end was trimmed by 1 base and the J gene end by 8 bases; junction bases not matched to a gene: 14. Germline V gives CDR1 LGHDT, CDR2 YNNKEL (reference sequence). CDR3 region: CASSQGPHVDRVHEQFF. DNA of the CDR3: TGTGCCAGCAGCCAAGGGCCCCATGTAGACAGGGTTCATGAGCAGTTCTTC.

This clonotype was counted many times. J is TRBJ2-6 and V is TRBV27, with TRBD1 matching over 8 bases. V gave up 5 bases and J gave up 4 bases; unmatched junction bases: 13. The germline V gene has CDR1 MNHEY and CDR2 SMNVEV (reference sequence). CDR3 length equals 18 residues. CDR3 region: CASSPETGALGGANVLTF. CDR3 nucleotides: TGTGCCAGCAGTCCGGAGACAGGGGCCCTAGGAGGGGCCAACGTCCTGACTTTC.

This clonotype was counted ten times or more. The rearrangement links TRBV11-2 to TRBJ2-1, with D tentatively TRBD2 (6 bases). The CDR3 runs 17 residues. Trimming shortened V by 5 bases and J by 0 bases, and 17 bases separated the two germline ends. Germline CDR1 and CDR2: SGHAT and FQNNGV. In nucleotides, the CDR3 is TGTGCCAGCAGCGAGTACGTGCGGGGAAGCTCCTACAATGAGCAGTTCTTC. Amino acid sequence: CASSEYVRGSSYNEQFF. Based on the CDR3 plus reference TRBV11-2 and TRBJ2-1, the full variable domain is EAGVAQSPRYKIIEKRQSVAFWCNPISGHATLYWYQQILGQGPKLLIQFQNNGVVDDSQLPKDRFSAERLKGVDSTLKIQPAKLEDSAVYLCASSEYVRGSSYNEQFFGPGTRLTVL.

The V call is TRBV5-1, the J call TRBJ2-7; D tentatively reads TRBD1 or TRBD2 (5 bases each). Germline V gene sequence: CDR1 SGHRS, CDR2 YFSETQ. The CDR3 length is 15 residues. Trimming cost V 0 bases and J 2 bases, with 12 bases left between them. CDR3 region: CASSLERGGPYEQYF. The DNA of the CDR3 is TGCGCCAGCAGCTTGGAGAGGGGCGGCCCCTACGAGCAGTACTTC.

The rearrangement links TRBV7-8 to TRBJ2-1, with TRBD1 as a possible D gene (6 bases). CDR1 SGHVS and CDR2 FQNEAQ come from the germline V gene. V was trimmed by 2 bases and J by 1 base, leaving 9 bases between them. CDR3 length: 15 residues. The CDR3: CASSLSTGSYNEQFF. The DNA for the CDR3 is TGTGCCAGCAGCTTAAGTACAGGGTCCTACAATGAGCAGTTCTTC.

This clonotype was picked up many times. The chain uses TRBV6-1 and TRBJ1-3; possible D gene TRBD1, 5 bases. With 6 bases removed from V and 2 bases from J, the gap between germline ends came to 14 bases. Germline CDR1 MNHNS, CDR2 SASEGT. CDR3 length: 15 amino acids. CDR3 sequence reads: CASSPGRGPGNTIYF. CDR3 nucleotide sequence: TGTGCCAGCAGCCCCGGGAGGGGACCTGGAAACACCATATATTTT.

In its sample, this clonotype was seen a few times. This chain joins TRBV2 and TRBJ1-1; weak D call: TRBD1 (5 bases). CDR1 and CDR2 from the germline V gene are SNHLY and FYNNEI. The CDR3 length is 17 residues. Trimming left V 3 bases short and J 1 base short, with 18 bases between. CDR3 coding DNA: TGTGCCAGCAGTGACGTGGGGACTCTAAGGGCGAACACTGAAGCTTTCTTT. Translation gives CASSDVGTLRANTEAFF.

The genes are TRBV9 and TRBJ1-5; 9 positions agree with TRBD1. Trimming at V came to 0 bases and at J to 7 bases, leaving 5 bases not matched to a gene. Germline V CDR1 and CDR2: SGDLS, YYNGEE. The CDR3 is made up of 15 amino acids. The DNA for the CDR3 is TGTGCCAGCAGCGTAGGAGGGACAGGGCAGCAGCCCCAGCATTTT. Translated: CASSVGGTGQQPQHF.

The rearrangement uses TRBV15 and TRBJ1-1, with TRBD1 as a possible D gene (6 bases). This CDR3 has 13 amino acids. Trimming cost V 4 bases and J 3 bases, with 9 bases left between them. From germline, CDR1 is LNHNV and CDR2 YYDKDF (reference sequence). DNA of the CDR3: TGTGCCACCAGCAAAGGACAGTACACTGAAGCTTTCTTT. Its protein is CATSKGQYTEAFF.

In its sample, this clonotype was seen a few times. The rearrangement uses TRBV10-3 and TRBJ2-5, with D maybe TRBD2 (6 bases). This CDR3 contains 14 residues. V was shortened by 2 bases and J by 6 bases, with 13 bases between the two germline ends. Germline values: CDR1 ENHRY, CDR2 SYGVKD. The CDR3 DNA sequence: TGTGCCATCAGTGAGGCTGGAGGGGATAAGACCCAGTACTTC. As protein: CAISEAGGDKTQYF.

The sample holds many counts of this clonotype. This chain joins TRBV4-2 and TRBJ1-4, with 10 bases matching TRBD1. The CDR3 runs 16 residues. After removal of 3 bases from V and 3 bases from J, the junction contained 4 bases not matched to a gene. Germline V CDR1 and CDR2: LGHNA, YNFKEQ. In DNA, the CDR3 is TGTGCCAGCAGCCATTACGGACAGGGGGCTAATGAAAAACTGTTTTTT. Its protein is CASSHYGQGANEKLFF.

The chain combines TRBV4-1 with TRBJ2-1, with TRBD2 matching 13 bases. The CDR3 has 13 amino acids. The trim removed 3 bases at V and 15 bases at J, leaving 5 bases unmatched. Germline V gene lookup returns CDR1 MGHRA and CDR2 YSYEKL. Here the CDR3 reads CASSQTSGGPWFF. In DNA form, the CDR3 reads TGCGCCAGCAGCCAGACTAGCGGGGGGCCCTGGTTCTTC.